This TCR beta chain was recovered during a study of blood T cell repertoires in COVID-19. This clone appeared once. Only in-frame clones appear in the TCRdb table, and some are missing; sequencing was by immunoSEQ multiplex PCR. The table records 350,000 or so clones, around 89% of them present only once. Sample: peripheral blood. The TCR originated in a woman aged 25 to 39 with COVID-19, enrolled during active disease.

DNA for the CDR3: TGTGCCAGCAGCCAAATAGGGGCTGAAGCTTTCTTT. Amino acid sequence: CASSQIGAEAFF. The chain is built from TRBV3-1 (or the pseudogene TRBV3-2) and TRBJ1-1; perhaps TRBD1 as D (5 bases). The germline V gene encodes CDR1 LGHDT and CDR2 YNNKEL (reference sequence). The CDR3 is 12 residues long. Trimming left V 2 bases short and J 6 bases short, with 7 bases between.